This TCR beta chain was retrieved from a study of spatial heterogeneity in lung cancer. V lost 0 bases, J lost 4 bases, and 11 bases lay in between. The CDR3 has 15 amino acids. Per germline, CDR1 KGHDR and CDR2 SFDVKD. TCRdb recomputed calls from the 5' RACE reads with MiXCR, one row per CDR3 protein. The sample shows fewer than 50,000 distinct CDR3 sequences, 10% of them seen only once. This clonotype was observed at least ten times. Stated time point: blood at routine non-recurrence follow-up after resection. This sample comprised PBMCs, obtained at follow-up. The chain employs TRBV24-1 and TRBJ2-5, with D maybe TRBD1 (7 bases). The TCR originated in a female donor with early-stage non-small cell lung cancer. CDR3 sequence reads: CATSDLRQGGETQYF. The DNA of the CDR3 is TGTGCCACCAGTGATTTGAGACAGGGAGGAGAGACCCAGTACTTC.